This T cell receptor (beta chain) is drawn from a study of CD8+ T cells in alopecia areata. Per germline, CDR1 SNHLY and CDR2 FYNNEI. V was shortened by 4 bases and J by 0 bases, with 12 bases between the two germline ends. This CDR3 contains 15 residues. Reverse transcribed after extraction, RNA yielded cDNA as the sequencing template. Assay used: immunoSEQ multiplex PCR; TCRdb lists only in-frame clones, some missing. This sample carries under 150,000 clones, 61% of them seen once, and the ten largest clones take 4.5% to 6%. As to treatment: oral pan-JAK inhibitor, 5-10 mg twice daily. The chain couples TRBV2 to TRBJ1-2; D gene ambiguous. Specimen: CD4+ T cells sorted from blood, collected at week 4, from a patient treated with tofacitinib. This clonotype was obtained from a human donor with alopecia areata. Here the CDR3 reads CASSVTRNTNYGYTF. Written as DNA, the CDR3 is TGTGCCAGCAGTGTCACCAGGAACACTAACTATGGCTACACCTTC.